This T cell receptor beta chain comes out of a study of blood T cell repertoires in COVID-19. The overall study: The analysed material was cDNA or gDNA that came from T cells, B-cell-depleted T cells, or PBMCs.

Germline V gives CDR1 GTSNPN, CDR2 SVGIG (reference sequence). Trimming stripped 4 bases from V and 2 bases from J, with 14 bases between. The CDR3 totals 14 residues. In the source study's methods: It was from reference gene primer amplification that nucleated cell counts were estimated. Produced via immunoSEQ multiplex PCR; TCRdb's table is partial and in-frame only. For V, J and clone size, that table is used; D and trimming come from the DNA. The table records about 150,000 clones, about four fifths of them present only once. Individuals aged roughly 18 to 95 years were recruited from 20 to 25 US areas.

The chain has TRBV30 and TRBJ1-2, with D possibly matching TRBD1 (6 bases). This receptor was taken from a woman between 50 and 59 years old with acute COVID-19. Sequencing used PBMCs or T cells enriched from blood (not recorded which). CDR3 DNA: TGTGCCTGGATTACAGGGCGCGGGAACTATGGCTACACCTTC. It codes for CAWITGRGNYGYTF.